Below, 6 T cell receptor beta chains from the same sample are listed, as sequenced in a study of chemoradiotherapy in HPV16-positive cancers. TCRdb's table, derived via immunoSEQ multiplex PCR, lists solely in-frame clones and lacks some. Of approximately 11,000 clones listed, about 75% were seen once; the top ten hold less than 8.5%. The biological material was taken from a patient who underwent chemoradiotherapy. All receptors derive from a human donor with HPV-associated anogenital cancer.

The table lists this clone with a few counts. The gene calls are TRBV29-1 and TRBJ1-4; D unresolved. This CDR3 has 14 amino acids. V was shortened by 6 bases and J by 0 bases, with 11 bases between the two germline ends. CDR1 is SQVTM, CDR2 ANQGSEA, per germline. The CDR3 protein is CSVLTAATNEKLFF. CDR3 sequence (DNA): TGCAGCGTCCTAACAGCGGCAACTAATGAAAAACTGTTTTTT. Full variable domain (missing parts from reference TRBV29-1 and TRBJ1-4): SAVISQKPSRDICQRGTSLTIQCQVDSQVTMMFWYRQQPGQSLTLIATANQGSEATYESGFVIDKFPISRPNLTFSTLTVSNMSPEDSSIYLCSVLTAATNEKLFFGSGTQLSVL.

This CDR3 reads CASSETDYEQYF. DNA of the CDR3: TGTGCCAGCAGTGAGACAGACTACGAGCAGTACTTC. The rearrangement uses TRBV28 and TRBJ2-7; a weak D match, TRBD1 (5 bases). V was cut by 5 bases and J by 3 bases, with 8 bases left in between. The germline CDR1 and CDR2 sequences are MDHEN and SYDVKM. The CDR3 is 12 amino acids.

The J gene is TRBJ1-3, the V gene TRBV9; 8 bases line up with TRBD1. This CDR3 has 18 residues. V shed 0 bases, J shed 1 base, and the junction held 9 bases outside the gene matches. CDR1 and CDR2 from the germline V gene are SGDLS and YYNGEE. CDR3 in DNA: TGTGCCAGCAGCGTAGTTGGTGACAGGGGCGATTCTGGAAACACCATATATTTT. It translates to CASSVVGDRGDSGNTIYF.

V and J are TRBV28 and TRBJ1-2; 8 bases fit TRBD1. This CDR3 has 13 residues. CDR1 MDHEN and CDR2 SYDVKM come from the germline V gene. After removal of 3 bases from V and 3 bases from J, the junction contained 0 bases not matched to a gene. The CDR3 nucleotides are TGTGCCAGCAGTTTGACAGGGGACTATGGCTACACCTTC. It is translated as CASSLTGDYGYTF.

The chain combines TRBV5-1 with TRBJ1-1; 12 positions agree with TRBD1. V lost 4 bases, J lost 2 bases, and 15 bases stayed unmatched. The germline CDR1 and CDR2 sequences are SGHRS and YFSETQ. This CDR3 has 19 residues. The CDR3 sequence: CASSPPRDRGRNVNTEAFF. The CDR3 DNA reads TGCGCCAGCAGCCCGCCCCGGGACAGGGGGCGAAATGTAAACACTGAAGCTTTCTTT.

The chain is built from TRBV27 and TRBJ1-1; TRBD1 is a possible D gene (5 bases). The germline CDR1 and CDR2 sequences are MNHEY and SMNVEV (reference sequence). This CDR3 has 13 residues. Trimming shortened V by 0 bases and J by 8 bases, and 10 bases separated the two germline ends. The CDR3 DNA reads TGTGCCAGCAGTTTATCTGGGGCCGCAGAAGCTTTCTTT. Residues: CASSLSGAAEAFF.